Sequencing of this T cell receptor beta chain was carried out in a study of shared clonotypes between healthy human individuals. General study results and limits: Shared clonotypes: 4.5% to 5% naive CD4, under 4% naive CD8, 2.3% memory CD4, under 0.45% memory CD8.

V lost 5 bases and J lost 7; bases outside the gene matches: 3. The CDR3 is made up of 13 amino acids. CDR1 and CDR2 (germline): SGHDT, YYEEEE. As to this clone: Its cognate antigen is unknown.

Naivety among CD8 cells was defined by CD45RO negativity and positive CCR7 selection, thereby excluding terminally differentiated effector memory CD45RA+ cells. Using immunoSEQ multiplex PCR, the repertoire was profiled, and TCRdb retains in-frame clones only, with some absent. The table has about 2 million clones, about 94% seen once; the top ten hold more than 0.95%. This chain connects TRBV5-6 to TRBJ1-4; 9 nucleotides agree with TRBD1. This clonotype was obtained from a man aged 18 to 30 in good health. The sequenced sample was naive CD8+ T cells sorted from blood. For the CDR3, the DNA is TGTGCCAGCAGTGGGACAGGGACTGAAAAACTGTTTTTT. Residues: CASSGTGTEKLFF.